Included here is one TCR beta chain sequence, with context. Its antigen remains unidentified. At the DNA level, this CDR3 is encoded by other sequences in the same sample as well. Primers included in the PCR were 60 Vbeta and 13 Jbeta primers. In the study's own analysis: Approximately 11 million of some 80 million unique TCR beta chains were shared, per a later count. Only in-frame clones appear in the TCRdb table, and some are missing; sequencing was by immunoSEQ multiplex PCR. The D gene and trimming were derived from the DNA, and the V and J assignments and clone size from that table. This table has 150,000 to 200,000 clones, 75% to 85% appearing once. This specimen comes from a study of cytomegalovirus exposure and HLA in healthy donors. Broader study findings: In vitro work confirmed that a few CMV-associated chains recognize CMV antigens. The authors later linked a missense DCLRE1C variant to TCR beta V- and J-gene trimming. What a later analysis showed was that several of the most significant clusters appeared linked to common viral pathogens.

CDR3 length: 16 amino acids. Germline loops: CDR1 SGHRS, CDR2 YFSETQ. The V gene end was trimmed by 0 bases and the J gene end by 0 bases; junction bases not matched to a gene: 4. The sequenced sample was PBMCs. This TCR came from a woman in her fifties or sixties in good health and CMV-seronegative. The chain is built from TRBV5-1 and TRBJ2-3; 7 positions agree with TRBD2. The CDR3 nucleotides read TGCGCCAGCAGCTTGGGTCGGGGGGTTAGCACAGATACGCAGTATTTT. Its protein is CASSLGRGVSTDTQYF.